This T cell receptor beta chain is drawn from a study of cytomegalovirus exposure and HLA in healthy donors. For this clone: Its target is not known.

Germline CDR1 LNHDA, CDR2 SQIVND (reference sequence). The ends lost 7 bases at V and 4 bases at J; junction bases unmatched: 7. The CDR3 contains 14 residues. Study results and caveats: Using the classifier, cytomegalovirus status was reportedly diagnosed with high specificity and sensitivity. Three CMV-associated chains were confirmed in vitro to be specific for CMV antigens. TRBV6-2, TRBV6-3 and some other V segments were excluded as indistinguishable. In a later analysis, DRB1 alleles had the most associated TCRs; HLA-C alleles the fewest.

The PCR used 60 Vbeta and 13 Jbeta primers. Assay: immunoSEQ multiplex PCR; the TCRdb copy retains only in-frame clones and omits some. Of 240,000 or so clones listed, 82% are singletons. Sequenced input: PBMCs. The J gene is TRBJ2-3, the V gene TRBV19, with 8 bases identical to TRBD2. This sequence was found in a woman in her forties in good health and CMV-seropositive. CDR3: CASNTGLEADTQYF. Written as DNA, the CDR3 is TGTGCCAGTAACACGGGACTAGAAGCAGATACGCAGTATTTT.